Following are 19 T cell receptor beta chains from one sample sequenced in a study of blood T cell repertoires in COVID-19. The data were produced by immunoSEQ multiplex PCR, yet TCRdb's version contains in-frame clones alone and is incomplete. Among approximately 230,000 clones listed, almost 85% were seen once. Source material: PBMCs or T cells enriched from blood (not recorded which). The receptors shown here come from a man between 35 and 55 years old who had recovered from COVID-19.

The V and J genes are TRBV4-1 and TRBJ1-3; D is ambiguous. This CDR3 spans 17 amino acids. Trimming removed 3 bases from V and 0 bases from J, with 15 bases in between. Germline V gives CDR1 MGHRA, CDR2 YSYEKL. CDR3 loop: CASSQASDTSSGNTIYF. The CDR3, as DNA: TGCGCCAGCAGCCAGGCCTCCGACACGAGCTCTGGAAACACCATATATTTT.

The V and J genes are TRBV5-1 and TRBJ1-4, with D tentatively TRBD1 (5 bases). There are 14 residues in the CDR3. V lost 4 bases to trimming and J lost 10 bases, with 17 bases between them. Looked up from germline, CDR1 is SGHRS and CDR2 is YFSETQ. CDR3 DNA sequence: TGCGCCAGCAGCCCTGGTGCCAGGGAGGGAAAACTGTTTTTT. This encodes CASSPGAREGKLFF. Drawing the rest from reference TRBV5-1 and TRBJ1-4, the complete variable domain is KAGVTQTPRYLIKTRGQQVTLSCSPISGHRSVSWYQQTPGQGLQFLFEYFSETQRNKGNFPGRFSGRQFSNSRSEMNVSTLELGDSALYLCASSPGAREGKLFFGSGTQLSVL.

The chain carries TRBV9 and TRBJ2-5; D perhaps matches TRBD2 (6 bases). The V end was cut by 4 bases, the J end by 5 bases, with 21 bases between. The CDR3 runs 16 residues. CDR1 is SGDLS and CDR2 is YYNGEE in the germline V gene. The CDR3 here is CASSLSAGPRGETQYF. For the CDR3, the DNA is TGTGCCAGCAGCCTCTCCGCCGGGCCCCGGGGGGAGACCCAGTACTTC.

The chain links TRBV7-6 to TRBJ2-3; 9 bases are a match to TRBD2. Unmatched junction bases numbered 9, after V lost 2 bases and J lost 0 bases. The CDR3 loop spans 18 amino acids. From germline, CDR1 is SGHVS and CDR2 FNYEAQ. CDR3 loop: CASSLLSSGVSSTDTQYF. The CDR3, as DNA: TGTGCCAGCAGCTTATTGTCTAGCGGGGTTTCTAGCACAGATACGCAGTATTTT.

A few counts support this clone. J is TRBJ2-4 and V is TRBV7-2; TRBD1 matches 7 bases. Germline V gene sequence: CDR1 SGHTA, CDR2 FQGNSA. CDR3 size: 15 residues. J was trimmed by 6 bases and V by 6 bases; bases with no gene match: 11. The CDR3 reads CASSQGGRSGNIQYF. The CDR3 DNA reads TGTGCCAGCAGTCAAGGGGGCAGATCGGGAAACATTCAGTACTTC.

The V and J genes are TRBV27 and TRBJ1-2; D uncertain. The CDR3 extends over 14 amino acids. V shed 3 bases and J shed 2 bases, with 10 bases lying between them. From germline, CDR1 is MNHEY and CDR2 SMNVEV (reference sequence). The CDR3 sequence is CASSFHFRNYGYTF. The CDR3 region has the DNA TGTGCCAGCAGTTTCCACTTCCGGAACTATGGCTACACCTTC.

The V gene is TRBV7-8, the J gene TRBJ2-7, with 10 bases that match TRBD2. J lost 4 bases, V lost 5 bases, and 14 bases had no gene match. There are 17 residues in the CDR3. The V gene's germline CDR1 is SGHVS and CDR2 FQNEAQ. The CDR3 sequence is CASSPLLAGAGGYEQYF. The CDR3 DNA sequence: TGTGCCAGCAGCCCCCTTCTAGCGGGAGCGGGGGGGTACGAGCAGTACTTC.

In this sample, this clone turned up a few times. The genes are TRBV13 and TRBJ1-1, with 8 nucleotides matching TRBD1. The germline V gene has CDR1 PRHDT and CDR2 FYEKMQ (reference sequence). This CDR3 contains 15 residues. Trimming at V came to 4 bases and at J to 1 base, leaving 5 bases not matched to a gene. The CDR3 sequence: CASSYRGQGNTEAFF. The CDR3 DNA follows: TGTGCCAGCAGCTATCGTGGACAGGGGAACACTGAAGCTTTCTTT. Full variable domain (rest looked up from reference TRBV13 and TRBJ1-1): AAGVIQSPRHLIKEKRETATLKCYPIPRHDTVYWYQQGPGQDPQFLISFYEKMQSDKGSIPDRFSAQQFSDYHSELNMSSLELGDSALYFCASSYRGQGNTEAFFGQGTRLTVV.

The rearrangement uses TRBV5-1 and TRBJ1-1, with D perhaps TRBD1 (5 bases). This CDR3 region has 13 residues. The V gene's germline CDR1 is SGHRS and CDR2 YFSETQ. The ends were cut back, 6 bases at V and 5 bases at J, with 14 bases in the middle. The CDR3, as DNA: TGCGCCAGCACTCGGGACGCGGGGACTGAAGCTTTCTTT. It translates to CASTRDAGTEAFF.

This chain links TRBV20-1 with TRBJ2-5; a weak D match, TRBD2 (5 bases). Trimming pared 5 bases from V and 4 bases from J, leaving 8 bases between. The CDR3 sequence is 11 residues long. In germline, CDR1 is DFQATT, CDR2 SNEGSKA (reference sequence). The CDR3 reads CSAGRVETQYF. The CDR3 DNA reads TGCAGTGCTGGGAGAGTAGAGACCCAGTACTTC.

The chain joins TRBV6-5 to TRBJ2-1; 9 bases fit TRBD2. This CDR3 is 14 amino acids long. Germline V lookup: CDR1 MNHEY, CDR2 SVGAGI. V lost 6 bases, J lost 8 bases, and 8 bases stayed unmatched. The CDR3 bases are TGTGCCAGCAGCCGTAGCGGGAGCGTCGATGAGCAGTTCTTC. This sequence encodes CASSRSGSVDEQFF.

The rearrangement links TRBV9 to TRBJ2-2; TRBD1 matches 9 bases. CDR1 is SGDLS, CDR2 YYNGEE, per germline. Trimming took 8 bases from V and 7 from J; bases not matched to a gene: 6. This CDR3 is built from 13 residues. CDR3 loop: CASSQGAIGELFF. In DNA form, the CDR3 reads TGTGCCAGTTCACAGGGGGCGATCGGGGAGCTGTTTTTT.

This chain links TRBV7-2 with TRBJ1-1, with D maybe TRBD1 (5 bases). The V gene lost 2 bases and the J gene lost 9 bases, with 19 bases spanning the gap. Germline V CDR1 and CDR2: SGHTA, FQGNSA. The CDR3 spans 15 residues. The CDR3 DNA follows: TGTGCCAGCAGCTTATTCGGGGGACTCAGGGTGCAAGCTTTCTTT. Translation gives CASSLFGGLRVQAFF.

The J gene is TRBJ1-5, the V gene TRBV5-8; D unclear. The CDR3 covers 16 residues. CDR1 is SGHTS and CDR2 is YDEGEE in the germline V gene. Trimming removed 0 bases from V and 2 bases from J, with 12 bases in between. The CDR3 DNA is TGTGCCAGCAGCTTGGCAGTTGGAGTGGGCAATCAGCCCCAGCATTTT. Encoded protein: CASSLAVGVGNQPQHF.

V and J are TRBV10-3 and TRBJ1-1, with D perhaps matching TRBD1 (5 bases). Per germline, CDR1 ENHRY and CDR2 SYGVKD. This CDR3 has 13 residues. With 4 bases removed from V and 5 bases from J, the gap between germline ends came to 11 bases. The CDR3 loop reads CAISGHGGTEAFF. The CDR3 nucleotides are TGTGCCATCAGTGGACACGGGGGGACTGAAGCTTTCTTT.

CDR3 protein: CASSRERDQNEQFF. The CDR3 DNA sequence: TGTGCCAGCAGTCGCGAGCGGGATCAGAATGAGCAGTTCTTC. The chain couples TRBV6-4 to TRBJ2-1; 7 nucleotides match TRBD2. The CDR3 totals 14 residues. V shed 5 bases, J shed 7 bases, and the junction held 8 bases outside the gene matches. CDR1 is MRHNA and CDR2 is SNTAGT in the germline V gene.

V and J are TRBV28 and TRBJ1-4; TRBD1 agrees at 7 bases. Germline V CDR1 and CDR2: MDHEN, SYDVKM. CDR3 length: 17 residues. V was pared by 7 bases and J by 1 base, with 12 bases of the junction left unmatched. The CDR3 loop is CASTPMTGSRTNEKLFF. DNA of the CDR3: TGTGCCAGCACCCCCATGACAGGGTCTAGAACTAATGAAAAACTGTTTTTT.

The gene calls are TRBV27 and TRBJ1-1, with 9 bases matching TRBD1. Germline V gene data show CDR1 as MNHEY and CDR2 as SMNVEV (reference sequence). V lost 8 bases, J lost 2 bases, and 12 bases stayed unmatched. The CDR3 consists of 16 residues. The CDR3, as DNA: TGTGCCAGCGCGAGGGGACAGGGAGTCGGAAACACTGAAGCTTTCTTT. Translation: CASARGQGVGNTEAFF.

The chain employs TRBV28 and TRBJ1-5; 7 positions agree with TRBD1. Germline V CDR1 and CDR2: MDHEN, SYDVKM. With V trimmed by 2 bases and J by 3 bases, 4 bases remained unmatched. The CDR3 extends over 15 amino acids. CDR3 sequence (DNA): TGTGCCAGCAGTTTACTGGGACAGTTCAATCAGCCCCAGCATTTT. Its translation: CASSLLGQFNQPQHF. The full variable domain, completed using reference TRBV28 and TRBJ1-5, is DVKVTQSSRYLVKRTGEKVFLECVQDMDHENMFWYRQDPGLGLRLIYFSYDVKMKEKGDIPEGYSVSREKKERFSLILESASTNQTSMYLCASSLLGQFNQPQHFGDGTRLSIL.